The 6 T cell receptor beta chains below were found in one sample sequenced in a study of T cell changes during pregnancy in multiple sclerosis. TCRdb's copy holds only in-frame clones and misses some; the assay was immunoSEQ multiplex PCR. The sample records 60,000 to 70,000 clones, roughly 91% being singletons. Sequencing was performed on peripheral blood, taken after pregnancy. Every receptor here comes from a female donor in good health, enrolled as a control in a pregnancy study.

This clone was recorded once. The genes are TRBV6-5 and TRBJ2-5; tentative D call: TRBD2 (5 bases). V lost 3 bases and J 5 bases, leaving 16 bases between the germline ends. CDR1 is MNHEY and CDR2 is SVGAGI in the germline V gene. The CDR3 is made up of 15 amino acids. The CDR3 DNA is TGTGCCAGCAGTTATCGAGGGATAGCCGGGGAGACCCAGTACTTC. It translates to CASSYRGIAGETQYF.

The CDR3 coding sequence is TGTGCCAGCAGCTTAGACGGGGGGGCCTACAATGAGCAGTTCTTC. Translation gives CASSLDGGAYNEQFF. The genes are TRBV7-7 and TRBJ2-1, with TRBD2 matching over 8 bases. Trimming at V came to 1 base and at J to 2 bases, leaving 1 base not matched to a gene. The CDR3 runs to 15 residues. Germline V gives CDR1 SSHAT, CDR2 FNYEAQ (reference sequence).

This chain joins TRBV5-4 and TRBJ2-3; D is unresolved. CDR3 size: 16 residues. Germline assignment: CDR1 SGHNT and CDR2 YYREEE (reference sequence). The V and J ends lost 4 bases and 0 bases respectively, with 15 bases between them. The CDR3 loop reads CASSPQATTSTDTQYF. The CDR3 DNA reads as TGTGCCAGCAGCCCCCAGGCTACAACTAGCACAGATACGCAGTATTTT.

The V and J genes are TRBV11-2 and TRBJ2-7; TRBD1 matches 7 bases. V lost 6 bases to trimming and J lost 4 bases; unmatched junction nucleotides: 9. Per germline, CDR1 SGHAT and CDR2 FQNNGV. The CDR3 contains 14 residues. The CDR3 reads CASSGTESTYEQYF. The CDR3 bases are TGTGCCAGCAGTGGGACAGAGTCGACTTACGAGCAGTACTTC.

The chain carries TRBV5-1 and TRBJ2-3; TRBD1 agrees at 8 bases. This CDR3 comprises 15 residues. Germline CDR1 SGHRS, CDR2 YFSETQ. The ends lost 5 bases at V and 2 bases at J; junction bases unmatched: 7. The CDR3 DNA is TGCGCCAGCAGTCTACCGGGACAGGCCACAGATACGCAGTATTTT. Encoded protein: CASSLPGQATDTQYF.

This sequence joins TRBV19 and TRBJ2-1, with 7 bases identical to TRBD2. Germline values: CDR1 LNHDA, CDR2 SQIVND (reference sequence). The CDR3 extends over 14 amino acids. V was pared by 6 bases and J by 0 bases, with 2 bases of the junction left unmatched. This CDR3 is CASRGGSSYNEQFF. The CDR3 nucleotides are TGTGCCAGTAGGGGAGGGAGCTCCTACAATGAGCAGTTCTTC.